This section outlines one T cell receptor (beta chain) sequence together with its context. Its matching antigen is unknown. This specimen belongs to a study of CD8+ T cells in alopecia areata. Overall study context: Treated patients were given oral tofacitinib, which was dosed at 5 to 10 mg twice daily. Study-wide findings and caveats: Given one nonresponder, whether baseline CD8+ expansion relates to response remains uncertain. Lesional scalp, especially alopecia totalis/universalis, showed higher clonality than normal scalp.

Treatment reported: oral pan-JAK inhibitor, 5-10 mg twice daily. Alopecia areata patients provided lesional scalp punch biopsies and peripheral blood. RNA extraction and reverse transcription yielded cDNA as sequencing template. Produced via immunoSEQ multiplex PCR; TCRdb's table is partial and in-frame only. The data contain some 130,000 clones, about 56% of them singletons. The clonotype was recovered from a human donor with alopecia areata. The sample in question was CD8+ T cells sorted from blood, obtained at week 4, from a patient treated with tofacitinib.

DNA of the CDR3: TGTGCCAGCTCACCAGCAGGACAGGTCAATGAGGAGACCCAGTACTTC. Protein sequence: CASSPAGQVNEETQYF. The chain links TRBV18 to TRBJ2-5; 7 nucleotides agree with TRBD1. Unmatched junction bases numbered 11, after V lost 2 bases and J lost 5 bases. The CDR3 sequence is 16 residues long. CDR1 is KGHSH, CDR2 LQKENI, per germline. Full variable domain (outside the CDR3, taken from reference TRBV18 and TRBJ2-5): NAGVMQNPRHLVRRRGQEARLRCSPMKGHSHVYWYRQLPEEGLKFMVYLQKENIIDESGMPKERFSAEFPKEGPSILRIQQVVRGDSAAYFCASSPAGQVNEETQYFGPGTRLLVL.